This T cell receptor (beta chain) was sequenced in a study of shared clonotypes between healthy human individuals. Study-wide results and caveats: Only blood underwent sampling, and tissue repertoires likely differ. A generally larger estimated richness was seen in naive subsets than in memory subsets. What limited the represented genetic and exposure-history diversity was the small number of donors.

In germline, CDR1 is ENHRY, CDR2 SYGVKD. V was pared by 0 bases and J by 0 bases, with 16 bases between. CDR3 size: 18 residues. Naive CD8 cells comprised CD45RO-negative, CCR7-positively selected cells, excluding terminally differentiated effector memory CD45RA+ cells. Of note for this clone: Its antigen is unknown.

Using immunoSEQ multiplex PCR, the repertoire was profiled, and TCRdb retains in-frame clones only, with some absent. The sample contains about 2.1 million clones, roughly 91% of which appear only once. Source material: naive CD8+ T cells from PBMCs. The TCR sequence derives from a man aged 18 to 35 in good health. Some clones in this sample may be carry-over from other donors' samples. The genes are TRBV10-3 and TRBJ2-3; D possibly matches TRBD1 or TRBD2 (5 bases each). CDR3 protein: CAISESGTAFASTDTQYF. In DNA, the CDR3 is TGTGCCATCAGTGAGTCCGGGACGGCGTTCGCTAGCACAGATACGCAGTATTTT.